This T cell receptor (beta chain) was recorded in a study of T cell changes during pregnancy in multiple sclerosis. This clone was found once. Repertoires were generated with immunoSEQ multiplex PCR, while TCRdb's copy carries only in-frame clones and drops some. The data contain roughly 65,000 clones, about 90% of them seen just once; the ten biggest clones take up approximately 1.5%. Sequencing used peripheral blood, obtained in the third trimester of pregnancy. The origin of this receptor is a female donor in good health, enrolled as a control in a pregnancy study.

CDR3 DNA: TGTGCCAGCATGGAGGCTGGAAACACCATATATTTT. Its translation: CASMEAGNTIYF. The V call is TRBV6-5, the J call TRBJ1-3; unclear D gene. This CDR3 spans 12 amino acids. Trimming pared 7 bases from V and 2 bases from J, leaving 6 bases between. Germline CDR1 MNHEY, CDR2 SVGAGI.